These 27 T cell receptor beta chains share one sample of origin, sequenced in a study of CD8 T cells in ankylosing spondylitis (dated by TCRdb to about 2017). The library was generated by 5' RACE. TCRdb records Illumina HiSeq 2500 as the sequencer. The raw public reads went through TCRdb reprocessing: fastp at Q25, MiXCR clone calling, in-frame beta chains kept. Identical CDR3 proteins give one entry, which carries the most common genes and DNA. The sample data list a few hundred thousand distinct CDR3 sequences, and 20% to 30% of these were observed just once. The ten largest clones take up approximately 0.61% of the sample. Sequencing was carried out using blood, either unsorted or a sorted T cell fraction (not recorded which). These receptor sequences come from a male donor with ankylosing spondylitis or in good health (not recorded which).

This clonotype was counted only a few times. The chain joins TRBV6-5 to TRBJ2-5; TRBD2 is a possible D gene (6 bases). Trimming took 4 bases from V and 5 from J, leaving 14 bases between them. Germline loops: CDR1 MNHEY, CDR2 SVGAGI. The CDR3 contains 14 residues. The DNA of the CDR3 is TGTGCCAGCAGTTTCCCCGGGGGATTCGAGACCCAGTACTTC. Translating gives CASSFPGGFETQYF.

The gene calls are TRBV5-1 and TRBJ2-3, with 8 bases fitting TRBD2. The V segment lost 4 bases and the J segment 0 bases; nucleotides outside the gene matches: 10. The V gene's germline CDR1 is SGHRS and CDR2 YFSETQ. The CDR3 runs to 17 residues. CDR3 region: CASSDVAGGTSTDTQYF. CDR3 in DNA: TGCGCCAGCAGCGACGTGGCGGGGGGCACTAGCACAGATACGCAGTATTTT.

This clonotype was seen many times. V is TRBV12-3 or TRBV12-4 and J is TRBJ2-7, with D possibly TRBD2 on 5 matching bases. The CDR3 is 16 residues long. V shed 5 bases and J shed 0 bases, with 17 bases lying between them. In DNA form, the CDR3 reads TGTGCCAGCAGTCCAGCCCTCCCGGGAACCTCCTACGAGCAGTACTTC. It translates to CASSPALPGTSYEQYF.

This clonotype was seen only a few times. J is TRBJ2-1 and V is TRBV20-1; perhaps TRBD2 as D (5 bases). Germline CDR1 and CDR2: DFQATT and SNEGSKA (reference sequence). The CDR3 has 13 amino acids. V lost 3 bases, J lost 6 bases, and 12 bases lay in between. CDR3 sequence: CSASRDPPNEQFF. DNA of the CDR3: TGCAGTGCTAGCCGGGATCCCCCCAATGAGCAGTTCTTC.

The rearrangement joins TRBV5-4 to TRBJ2-7, with a weak D call TRBD2 (6 bases). Germline CDR1 and CDR2: SGHNT and YYREEE (reference sequence). The CDR3 is 13 residues long. The V gene lost 4 bases and the J gene lost 2 bases, with 10 bases spanning the gap. The CDR3 nucleotides are TGTGCCAGCAGCGTCCGGGGGACCTACGAGCAGTACTTC. It is translated as CASSVRGTYEQYF.

The gene calls are TRBV7-9 and TRBJ2-7, with 8 bases matching TRBD1. V dropped 1 base and J dropped 5; count of bases not matched to a gene: 10. Germline loops: CDR1 SEHNR, CDR2 FQNEAQ (reference sequence). This CDR3 is built from 16 residues. CDR3 in amino acids: CASSLVPDRVGDEQYF. As DNA, the CDR3 is TGTGCCAGCAGCTTAGTCCCGGACAGGGTGGGTGACGAGCAGTACTTC.

The chain joins TRBV6-1 to TRBJ2-3; the match to TRBD2 covers 9 bases. The CDR3 is 16 amino acids. CDR1 and CDR2 (germline): MNHNS, SASEGT. The V segment lost 1 base and the J segment 0 bases; nucleotides outside the gene matches: 2. In nucleotides, the CDR3 is TGTGCCAGCAGTGAAGGACTAGCGGCCAGCACAGATACGCAGTATTTT. Translated: CASSEGLAASTDTQYF.

There are many counts of this clonotype. The V and J genes are TRBV12-3 or TRBV12-4 and TRBJ2-1; D possibly corresponds to TRBD1 (5 bases). The length of the CDR3 is 14 residues. Trimming removed 4 bases from V and 7 bases from J, with 14 bases in between. The CDR3 here is CASSSTPPGNEQFF. In nucleotides, the CDR3 is TGTGCCAGCAGTTCGACACCCCCAGGGAATGAGCAGTTCTTC.

In this sample, this clonotype turned up many times. V is TRBV14 and J is TRBJ1-6; no clear D gene. The CDR3 is 13 residues long. Trimming shortened V by 0 bases and J by 11 bases, and 8 bases separated the two germline ends. The germline V gene encodes CDR1 SGHDN and CDR2 FVKESK. The CDR3 coding sequence is TGTGCCAGCAGCCAAGATCTAGGTGCACCCCTCCACTTT. It encodes CASSQDLGAPLHF.

In its sample, this clonotype was seen many times. V and J are TRBV29-1 and TRBJ1-2; 7 positions match TRBD1. The junction had 6 bases not matched to a gene; V was cut back by 4 bases and J by 4 bases. Germline loops: CDR1 SQVTM, CDR2 ANQGSEA. The CDR3 has 13 residues. The CDR3 here is CSVGVAGGYGYTF. DNA for the CDR3: TGCAGCGTTGGCGTCGCAGGGGGCTATGGCTACACCTTC.

This clonotype was picked up many times. The chain combines TRBV20-1 with TRBJ2-1; D is undetermined. This CDR3 is built from 9 residues. The V gene lost 1 base and the J gene lost 11 bases, with 3 bases spanning the gap. Germline V CDR1 and CDR2: DFQATT, SNEGSKA (reference sequence). Here the CDR3 DNA reads TGCAGTGCTAGAGTTCAGCAGTTCTTC. Translated, it gives CSARVQQFF.

In its sample, this clonotype was seen many times. The chain links TRBV2 to TRBJ2-2; D perhaps matches TRBD2 (5 bases). Germline assignment: CDR1 SNHLY and CDR2 FYNNEI. This CDR3 has 15 amino acids. Trimming removed 0 bases from V and 5 bases from J, with 10 bases in between. CDR3 coding DNA: TGTGCCAGCAGTGAAGCGTATGCGGGTACCGGGGAGCTGTTTTTT. It codes for CASSEAYAGTGELFF.

This chain connects TRBV6-5 to TRBJ2-7; the match to TRBD1 covers 7 bases. This CDR3 is 16 amino acids long. Germline V gives CDR1 MNHEY, CDR2 SVGAGI. V dropped 0 bases and J dropped 3; count of bases not matched to a gene: 8. This CDR3 reads CASSYSTTGRNYEQYF. CDR3 bases: TGTGCCAGCAGTTACTCCACGACAGGGCGAAACTACGAGCAGTACTTC.

The chain combines TRBV18 with TRBJ1-2; 9 nucleotides align to TRBD1. Germline assignment: CDR1 KGHSH and CDR2 LQKENI. The V segment lost 1 base and the J segment 2 bases; nucleotides outside the gene matches: 5. The CDR3 spans 16 residues. The CDR3 sequence: CASSPLSQGANYGYTF. The CDR3 DNA reads TGTGCCAGCTCACCACTTTCACAGGGGGCCAACTATGGCTACACCTTC. Based on the CDR3 plus reference TRBV18 and TRBJ1-2, the full variable domain is NAGVMQNPRHLVRRRGQEARLRCSPMKGHSHVYWYRQLPEEGLKFMVYLQKENIIDESGMPKERFSAEFPKEGPSILRIQQVVRGDSAAYFCASSPLSQGANYGYTFGSGTRLTVV.

Many counts were recorded for this clonotype. V is TRBV20-1 and J is TRBJ2-1, with 10 bases identical to TRBD2. Germline V gene data show CDR1 as DFQATT and CDR2 as SNEGSKA (reference sequence). The CDR3 sequence is 15 residues long. J lost 5 bases, V lost 6 bases, and 10 bases had no gene match. CDR3 sequence (DNA): TGCAGTGCCGATAGCGGGGGGTACCTAAACAATGAGCAGTTCTTC. Translation gives CSADSGGYLNNEQFF.

The chain carries TRBV6-1 and TRBJ2-7; 9 bases match TRBD1. J gave up 1 base and V 6 bases, and 4 bases lay outside the gene matches. CDR3 length: 14 amino acids. The germline gives CDR1 MNHNS, CDR2 SASEGT. CDR3 coding DNA: TGTGCCAGCAGGGGACAGGGAATATCCTACGAGCAGTACTTC. Its protein product is CASRGQGISYEQYF.

This clonotype occurred a few times. The rearrangement uses TRBV6-5 and TRBJ2-1, with D perhaps given as TRBD1 or TRBD2 (5 bases each). Germline V lookup: CDR1 MNHEY, CDR2 SVGAGI. The CDR3 contains 15 residues. V lost 2 bases, J lost 7 bases, and 15 bases lay in between. The DNA for the CDR3 is TGTGCCAGCAGTTACCTCCTCGAGGGGAGAAATGAGCAGTTCTTC. It encodes CASSYLLEGRNEQFF.

This clonotype was observed at least ten times. The chain is built from TRBV24-1 and TRBJ2-2; 10 nucleotides align to TRBD1. This CDR3 comprises 17 residues. V shed 0 bases, J shed 5 bases, and the junction held 5 bases outside the gene matches. Germline values: CDR1 KGHDR, CDR2 SFDVKD. CDR3 in amino acids: CATSDLIRTGGTGELFF. The CDR3 nucleotides are TGTGCCACCAGTGATTTGATTCGGACAGGGGGGACCGGGGAGCTGTTTTTT.

This clonotype has only a few counts. The V and J genes are TRBV28 and TRBJ2-7, with unresolved D. The ends were cut back, 3 bases at V and 0 bases at J, with 12 bases in the middle. CDR1 is MDHEN and CDR2 is SYDVKM in the germline V gene. CDR3 length: 15 amino acids. The CDR3 here is CASSFPSGLSYEQYF. Written as DNA, the CDR3 is TGTGCCAGCAGTTTCCCTTCGGGTCTCTCCTACGAGCAGTACTTC.

V and J are TRBV24-1 and TRBJ2-1; the D is unclear. Deletions cut 0 bases from V and 6 bases from J, with 14 bases between. The CDR3 consists of 16 residues. Germline CDR1 reads KGHDR; CDR2 reads SFDVKD. In nucleotides, the CDR3 is TGTGCCACCAGTGATTTGACCACGACCGTGGTCAATGAGCAGTTCTTC. Translating it yields CATSDLTTTVVNEQFF.

The chain's CDR3 is CASSFTDGQETQYF. CDR3 coding DNA: TGCGCCAGCAGCTTTACGGACGGCCAAGAGACCCAGTACTTC. The rearrangement uses TRBV5-1 and TRBJ2-5; D remains ambiguous. The CDR3 covers 14 residues. Looked up from germline, CDR1 is SGHRS and CDR2 is YFSETQ. V was clipped by 2 bases and J by 1 base, with 9 bases between them.

CDR3 protein: CASRTRSQSSYNEQFF. CDR3 DNA sequence: TGTGCCAGCAGGACTAGGTCACAGAGCTCCTACAATGAGCAGTTCTTC. This chain connects TRBV12-3 or TRBV12-4 to TRBJ2-1; TRBD2 is a possible D gene (6 bases). Trimming took off 6 bases at V and 0 bases at J, with 15 bases between the two ends. CDR3 length: 16 residues.

V usage is TRBV12-3 or TRBV12-4 and J usage is TRBJ2-5; 15 bases agree with TRBD2. V was pared by 7 bases and J by 5 bases, with 5 bases of the junction left unmatched. CDR3 length equals 15 residues. The CDR3 spells CASTVGLAGGETQYF. In DNA form, the CDR3 reads TGTGCCAGCACCGTGGGACTAGCGGGGGGCGAGACCCAGTACTTC.

This clonotype was seen more than once but under ten times. The chain carries TRBV20-1 and TRBJ1-2, with 8 bases matching TRBD1. After removal of 0 bases from V and 6 bases from J, the junction contained 6 bases not matched to a gene. Germline V gene lookup returns CDR1 DFQATT and CDR2 SNEGSKA (reference sequence). The CDR3 is made up of 14 amino acids. CDR3 in amino acids: CSARDAQGGHGYTF. The CDR3 nucleotides read TGCAGTGCTAGAGATGCACAGGGGGGTCATGGCTACACCTTC.

This clonotype was observed at least ten times. The rearrangement joins TRBV20-1 to TRBJ2-5; no clear D gene. The CDR3 is 12 amino acids. V lost 3 bases and J 2 bases, leaving 7 bases between the germline ends. Germline CDR1 is DFQATT and CDR2 is SNEGSKA (reference sequence). CDR3: CSASRSQETQYF. CDR3 DNA: TGCAGTGCTAGTCGCAGTCAAGAGACCCAGTACTTC.

This clonotype was picked up a small number of times. The V gene is TRBV10-3, the J gene TRBJ2-7; 10 positions agree with TRBD1. V lost 3 bases, J lost 3 bases, and 8 bases stayed unmatched. Germline CDR1 is ENHRY and CDR2 is SYGVKD. The CDR3 contains 16 residues. The CDR3 spells CAISDPRGTGVYEQYF. DNA of the CDR3: TGTGCCATCAGTGACCCACGGGGGACAGGGGTCTACGAGCAGTACTTC.

This clonotype was found once. This chain joins TRBV7-2 and TRBJ2-7, with D tentatively TRBD1 (6 bases). The germline CDR1 and CDR2 sequences are SGHTA and FQGNSA. V was pared by 6 bases and J by 5 bases, with 14 bases between. The CDR3 is 13 residues long. In DNA, the CDR3 is TGTGCCAGCAGTCAGGAGCACAGGGACGAGCAGTACTTC. It encodes CASSQEHRDEQYF.